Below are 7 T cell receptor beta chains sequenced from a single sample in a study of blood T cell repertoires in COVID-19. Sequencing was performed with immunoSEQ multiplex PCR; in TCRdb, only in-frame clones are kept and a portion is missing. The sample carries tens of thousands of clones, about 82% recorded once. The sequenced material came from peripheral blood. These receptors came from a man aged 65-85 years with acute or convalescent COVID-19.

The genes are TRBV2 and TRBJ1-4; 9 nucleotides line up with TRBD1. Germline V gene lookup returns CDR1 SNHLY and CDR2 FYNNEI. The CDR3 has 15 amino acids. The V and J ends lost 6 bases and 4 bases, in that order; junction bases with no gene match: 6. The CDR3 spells CASRRTGAGNEKLFF. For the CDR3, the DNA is TGTGCCAGCAGGCGGACAGGGGCCGGTAATGAAAAACTGTTTTTT.

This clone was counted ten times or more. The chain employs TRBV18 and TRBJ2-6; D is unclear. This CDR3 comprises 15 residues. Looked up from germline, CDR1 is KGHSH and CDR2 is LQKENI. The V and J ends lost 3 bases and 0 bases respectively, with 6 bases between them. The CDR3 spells CASSPQHSGANVLTF. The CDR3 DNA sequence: TGTGCCAGCTCACCCCAACACTCTGGGGCCAACGTCCTGACTTTC.

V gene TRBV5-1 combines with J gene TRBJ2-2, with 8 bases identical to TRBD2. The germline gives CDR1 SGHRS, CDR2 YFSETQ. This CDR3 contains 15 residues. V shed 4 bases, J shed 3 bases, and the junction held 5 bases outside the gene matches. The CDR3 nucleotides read TGCGCCAGCAGCCGGGGGGGACTGGACACCGGGGAGCTGTTTTTT. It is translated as CASSRGGLDTGELFF.

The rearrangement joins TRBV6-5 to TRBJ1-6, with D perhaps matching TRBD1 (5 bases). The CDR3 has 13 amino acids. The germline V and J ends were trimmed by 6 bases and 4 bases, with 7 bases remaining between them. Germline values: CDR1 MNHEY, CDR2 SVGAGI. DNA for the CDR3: TGTGCCAGCAGGCAGGGTTATAATTCACCCCTCCACTTT. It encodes CASRQGYNSPLHF.

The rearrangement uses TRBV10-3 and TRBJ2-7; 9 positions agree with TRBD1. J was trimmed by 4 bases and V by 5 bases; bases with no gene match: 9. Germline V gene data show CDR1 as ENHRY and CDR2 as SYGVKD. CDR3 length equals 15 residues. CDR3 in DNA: TGTGCCATCAGTCAAACTCGACAGGGGGGTTACGAGCAGTACTTC. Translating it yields CAISQTRQGGYEQYF.

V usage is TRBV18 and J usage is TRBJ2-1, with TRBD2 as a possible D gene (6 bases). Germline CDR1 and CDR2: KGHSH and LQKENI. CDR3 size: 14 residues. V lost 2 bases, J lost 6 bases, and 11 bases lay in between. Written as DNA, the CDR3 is TGTGCCAGCTCACCATGGAGGGGAAGCAATGAGCAGTTCTTC. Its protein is CASSPWRGSNEQFF.

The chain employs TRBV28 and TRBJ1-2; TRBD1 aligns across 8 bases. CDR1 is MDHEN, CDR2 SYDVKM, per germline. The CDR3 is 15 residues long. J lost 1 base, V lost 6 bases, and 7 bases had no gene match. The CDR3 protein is CASSPLDRDNYGYTF. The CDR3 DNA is TGTGCCAGCAGCCCCCTGGACAGGGATAACTATGGCTACACCTTC.